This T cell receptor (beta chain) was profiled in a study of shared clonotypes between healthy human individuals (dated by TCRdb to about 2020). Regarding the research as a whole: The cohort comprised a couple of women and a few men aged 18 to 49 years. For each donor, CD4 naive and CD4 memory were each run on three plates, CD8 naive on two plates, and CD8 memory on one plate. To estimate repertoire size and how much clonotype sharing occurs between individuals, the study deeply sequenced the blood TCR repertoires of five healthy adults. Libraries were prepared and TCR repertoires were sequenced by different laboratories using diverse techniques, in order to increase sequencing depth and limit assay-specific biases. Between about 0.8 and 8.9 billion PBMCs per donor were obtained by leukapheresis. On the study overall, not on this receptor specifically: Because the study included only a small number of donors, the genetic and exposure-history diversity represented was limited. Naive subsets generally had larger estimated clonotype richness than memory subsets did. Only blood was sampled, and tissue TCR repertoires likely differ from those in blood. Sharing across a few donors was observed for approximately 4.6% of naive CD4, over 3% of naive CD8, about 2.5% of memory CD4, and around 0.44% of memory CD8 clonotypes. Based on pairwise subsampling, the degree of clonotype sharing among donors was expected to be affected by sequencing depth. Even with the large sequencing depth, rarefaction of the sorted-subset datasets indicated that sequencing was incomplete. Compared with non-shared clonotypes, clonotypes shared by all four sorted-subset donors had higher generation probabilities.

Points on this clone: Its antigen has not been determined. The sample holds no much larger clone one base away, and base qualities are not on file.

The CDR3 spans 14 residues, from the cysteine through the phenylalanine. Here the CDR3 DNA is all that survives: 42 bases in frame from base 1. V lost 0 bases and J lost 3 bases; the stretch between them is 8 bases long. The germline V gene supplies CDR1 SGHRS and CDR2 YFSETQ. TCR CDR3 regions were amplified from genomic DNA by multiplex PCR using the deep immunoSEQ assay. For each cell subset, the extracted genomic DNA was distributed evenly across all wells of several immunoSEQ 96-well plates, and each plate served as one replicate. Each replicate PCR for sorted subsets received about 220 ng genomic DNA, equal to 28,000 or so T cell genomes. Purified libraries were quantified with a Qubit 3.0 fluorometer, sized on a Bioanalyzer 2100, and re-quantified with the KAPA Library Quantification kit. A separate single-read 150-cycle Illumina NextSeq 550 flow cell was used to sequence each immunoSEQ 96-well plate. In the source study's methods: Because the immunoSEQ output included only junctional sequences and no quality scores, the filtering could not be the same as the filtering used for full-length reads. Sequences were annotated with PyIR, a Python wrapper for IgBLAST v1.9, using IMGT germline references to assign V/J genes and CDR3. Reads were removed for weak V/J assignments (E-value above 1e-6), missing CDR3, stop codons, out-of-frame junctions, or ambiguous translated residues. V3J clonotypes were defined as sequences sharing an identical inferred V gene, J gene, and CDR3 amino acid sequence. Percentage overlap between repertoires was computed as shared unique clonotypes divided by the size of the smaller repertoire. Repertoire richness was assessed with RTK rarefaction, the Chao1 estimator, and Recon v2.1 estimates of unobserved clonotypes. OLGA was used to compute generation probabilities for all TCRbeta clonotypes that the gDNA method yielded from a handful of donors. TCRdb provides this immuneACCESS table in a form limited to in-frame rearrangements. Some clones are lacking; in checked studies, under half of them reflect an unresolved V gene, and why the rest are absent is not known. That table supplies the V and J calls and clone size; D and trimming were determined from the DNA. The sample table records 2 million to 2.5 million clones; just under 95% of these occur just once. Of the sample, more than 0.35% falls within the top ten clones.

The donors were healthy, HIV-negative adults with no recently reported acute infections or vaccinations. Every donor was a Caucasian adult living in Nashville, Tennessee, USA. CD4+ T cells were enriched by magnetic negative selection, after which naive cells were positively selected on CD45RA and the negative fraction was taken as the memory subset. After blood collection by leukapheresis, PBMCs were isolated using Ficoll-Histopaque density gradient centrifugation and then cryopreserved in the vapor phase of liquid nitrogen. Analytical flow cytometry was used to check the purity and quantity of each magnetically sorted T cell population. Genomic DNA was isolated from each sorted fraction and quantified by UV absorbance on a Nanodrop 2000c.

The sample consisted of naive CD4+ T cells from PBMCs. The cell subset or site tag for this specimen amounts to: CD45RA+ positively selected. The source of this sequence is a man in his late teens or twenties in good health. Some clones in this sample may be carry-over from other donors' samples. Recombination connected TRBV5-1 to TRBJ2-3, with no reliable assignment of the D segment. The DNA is TGCGCCAGCAGCTTGGCGCATTTGACAGATACGCAGTATTTT. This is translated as CASSLAHLTDTQYF.